The 9 T cell receptor beta chains reported below all come from one sample, sequenced in a study of cytomegalovirus exposure and HLA in healthy donors. Primers for the PCR totalled 60 Vbeta and 13 Jbeta. Produced via immunoSEQ multiplex PCR; TCRdb's table is partial and in-frame only. The sample has roughly 130,000 clones; approximately 73% are singletons. Sequenced input: PBMCs. The receptors come from a woman in her forties in good health and CMV-seronegative.

CDR3 sequence (DNA): TGTGCCAGCAGCCCGACAGGGAATGAAAAACTGTTTTTT. Protein: CASSPTGNEKLFF. The chain uses TRBV7-9 and TRBJ1-4; 7 bases match TRBD1. J lost 5 bases, V lost 5 bases, and 2 bases had no gene match. This CDR3 region has 13 residues. Germline V CDR1 and CDR2: SEHNR, FQNEAQ (reference sequence).

The genes are TRBV5-8 and TRBJ1-5, with 11 bases identical to TRBD1. Germline V gives CDR1 SGHTS, CDR2 YDEGEE. J gave up 4 bases and V 3 bases, and 6 bases lay outside the gene matches. The CDR3 consists of 16 residues. CDR3 nucleotide sequence: TGTGCCAGCAGCTCCAGGACAGGGGGCGTAAATCAGCCCCAGCATTTT. This codes for CASSSRTGGVNQPQHF. The complete variable domain, with remaining parts taken from reference TRBV5-8 and TRBJ1-5, reads EAGVTQSPTHLIKTRGQQATLRCSPISGHTSVYWYQQALGLGLQFLLWYDEGEERNRGNFPPRFSGRQFPNYSSELNVNALELEDSALYLCASSSRTGGVNQPQHFGDGTRLSIL.

In this sample, this clone turned up once. This chain uses TRBV7-3 with TRBJ2-1; a weak D match, TRBD2 (6 bases). Per germline, CDR1 SGHTA and CDR2 FQGTGA. V was pared by 1 base and J by 5 bases, with 9 bases between. The CDR3 has 14 residues. CDR3 sequence reads: CASSLIGGDNEQFF. The CDR3, as DNA: TGTGCCAGCAGCTTAATCGGGGGTGACAATGAGCAGTTCTTC.

This clone has just one count. V usage is TRBV18 and J usage is TRBJ1-3; 10 bases are shared with TRBD1. The CDR3 totals 15 residues. J lost 4 bases, V lost 3 bases, and 3 bases had no gene match. The V gene's germline CDR1 is KGHSH and CDR2 LQKENI. As DNA, the CDR3 is TGTGCCAGCTCACCGGACAGGGGGGTCGGAAACACCATATATTTT. Protein sequence: CASSPDRGVGNTIYF.

With regard to this clone: The sample contains more than one DNA sequence encoding this CDR3. The V and J genes are TRBV4-1 and TRBJ2-5, with 10 bases identical to TRBD2. The germline V gene encodes CDR1 MGHRA and CDR2 YSYEKL. Trimming removed 3 bases from V and 3 bases from J; junction bases left unmatched: 10. The CDR3 is made up of 17 amino acids. In DNA, the CDR3 is TGCGCCAGCAGCCACTTCCAGCGGGGGGGCGTCGAAGAGACCCAGTACTTC. Protein sequence: CASSHFQRGGVEETQYF.

The gene calls are TRBV6-1 and TRBJ1-5; D is perhaps TRBD1 (6 bases). In germline, CDR1 is MNHNS, CDR2 SASEGT. The CDR3 extends over 15 amino acids. Trimming left V 3 bases short and J 0 bases short, with 9 bases between. The CDR3 protein is CASSEGATSNQPQHF. The CDR3, as DNA: TGTGCCAGCAGTGAGGGGGCTACTAGCAATCAGCCCCAGCATTTT.

This clone came up a few times. The J gene is TRBJ1-1, the V gene TRBV10-3, with 8 bases lining up with TRBD1. The V gene end was trimmed by 2 bases and the J gene end by 1 base; junction bases not matched to a gene: 3. CDR3 length: 15 residues. Per germline, CDR1 ENHRY and CDR2 SYGVKD. The CDR3 DNA reads as TGTGCCATCAGTGAGGGACAGGGAGGGAACACTGAAGCTTTCTTT. This encodes CAISEGQGGNTEAFF.

This clone occurred a few times. The chain links TRBV2 to TRBJ1-6; D gene uncertain. This CDR3 is built from 16 residues. The germline V gene encodes CDR1 SNHLY and CDR2 FYNNEI. Trimming took off 1 base at V and 0 bases at J, with 7 bases between the two ends. CDR3 amino acids: CASSEVVSSYNSPLHF. DNA for the CDR3: TGTGCCAGCAGTGAAGTTGTCAGCTCCTATAATTCACCCCTCCACTTT.

This clone was detected only a few times. This sequence joins TRBV18 and TRBJ2-7, with 7 bases identical to TRBD1. The CDR3 loop spans 15 amino acids. After removal of 1 base from V and 2 bases from J, the junction contained 5 bases not matched to a gene. Germline V gene sequence: CDR1 KGHSH, CDR2 LQKENI. The CDR3 is CASSPQAQGAYEQYF. Here the CDR3 DNA reads TGTGCCAGCTCACCACAAGCGCAGGGGGCCTACGAGCAGTACTTC.